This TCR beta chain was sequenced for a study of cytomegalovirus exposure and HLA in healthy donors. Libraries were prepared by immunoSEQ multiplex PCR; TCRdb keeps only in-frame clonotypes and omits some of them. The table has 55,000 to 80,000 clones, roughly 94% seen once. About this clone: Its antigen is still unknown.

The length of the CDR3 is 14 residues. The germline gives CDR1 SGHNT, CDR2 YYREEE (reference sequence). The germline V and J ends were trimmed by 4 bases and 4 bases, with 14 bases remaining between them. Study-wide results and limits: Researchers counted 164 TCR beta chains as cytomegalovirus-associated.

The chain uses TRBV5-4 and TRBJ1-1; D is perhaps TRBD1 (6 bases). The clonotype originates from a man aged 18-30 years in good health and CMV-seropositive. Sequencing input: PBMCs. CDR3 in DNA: TGTGCCAGCAGCCAGGGGTCGGGGGGCACTGAAGCTTTCTTT. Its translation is CASSQGSGGTEAFF.